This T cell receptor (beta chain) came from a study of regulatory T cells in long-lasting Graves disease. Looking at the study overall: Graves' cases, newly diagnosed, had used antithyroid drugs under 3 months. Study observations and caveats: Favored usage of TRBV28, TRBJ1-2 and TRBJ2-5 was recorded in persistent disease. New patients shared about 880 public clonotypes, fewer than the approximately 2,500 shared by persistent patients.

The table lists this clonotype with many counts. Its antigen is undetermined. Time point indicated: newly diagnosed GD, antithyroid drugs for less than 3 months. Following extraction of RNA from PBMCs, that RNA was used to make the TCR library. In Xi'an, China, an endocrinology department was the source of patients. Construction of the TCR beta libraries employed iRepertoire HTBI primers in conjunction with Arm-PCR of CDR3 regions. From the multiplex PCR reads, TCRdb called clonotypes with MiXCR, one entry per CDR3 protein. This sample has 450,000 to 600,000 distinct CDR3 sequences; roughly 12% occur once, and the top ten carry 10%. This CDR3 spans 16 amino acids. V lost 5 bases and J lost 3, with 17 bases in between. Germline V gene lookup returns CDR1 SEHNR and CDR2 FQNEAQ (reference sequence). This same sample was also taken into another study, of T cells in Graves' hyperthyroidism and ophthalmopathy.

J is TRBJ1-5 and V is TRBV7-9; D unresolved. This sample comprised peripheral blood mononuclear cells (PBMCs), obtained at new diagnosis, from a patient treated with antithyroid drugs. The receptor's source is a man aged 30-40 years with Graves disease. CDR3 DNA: TGTGCCAGCAGCCCTCGTAGTGGTCGGTACAATCAGCCCCAGCATTTT. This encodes CASSPRSGRYNQPQHF.